These 27 T cell receptor beta chains came from one sample sequenced in a study of blood T cell repertoires in COVID-19. Assay: immunoSEQ multiplex PCR; the TCRdb copy retains only in-frame clones and omits some. The sample has around 200,000 clones; 87% are singletons. The sequenced sample consisted of PBMCs or T cells enriched from blood (not recorded which). These receptors were obtained from a man between 18 and 35 years old with acute COVID-19.

The V gene is TRBV5-5, the J gene TRBJ2-7, with 7 bases identical to TRBD1. Trimming removed 2 bases from V and 1 base from J; junction bases left unmatched: 3. The CDR3 is 14 amino acids. In germline, CDR1 is SGHKS, CDR2 YYEKEE (reference sequence). The CDR3 DNA is TGTGCCAGCAGCTTCGGACAGGCATCCTACGAGCAGTACTTC. Encoded protein: CASSFGQASYEQYF.

J is TRBJ1-6 and V is TRBV6-1; tentative D call: TRBD1 (5 bases). The CDR3 loop spans 14 amino acids. Germline CDR1 reads MNHNS; CDR2 reads SASEGT. Deletions cut 3 bases from V and 4 bases from J, with 7 bases between. CDR3 loop: CASSDRVYNSPLHF. The CDR3 coding sequence is TGTGCCAGCAGTGACAGGGTATATAATTCACCCCTCCACTTT.

In this sample, this clone turned up once. The chain carries TRBV28 and TRBJ2-6; 7 bases line up with TRBD1. The germline CDR1 and CDR2 sequences are MDHEN and SYDVKM. The trim removed 7 bases at V and 0 bases at J, leaving 6 bases unmatched. The CDR3 totals 16 residues. The CDR3 DNA reads TGTGCCAGCACCCCCGGACAGGCCTCTGGGGCCAACGTCCTGACTTTC. Protein product: CASTPGQASGANVLTF.

V is TRBV29-1 and J is TRBJ2-5, with D unresolved. The V gene's germline CDR1 is SQVTM and CDR2 ANQGSEA. The V and J ends lost 6 bases and 0 bases respectively, with 5 bases between them. This CDR3 has 11 amino acids. The DNA for the CDR3 is TGCAGCGTCGTTTACCAAGAGACCCAGTACTTC. This gives the protein CSVVYQETQYF.

This chain connects TRBV25-1 to TRBJ1-1, with D perhaps TRBD1 (5 bases). Trimming stripped 7 bases from V and 4 bases from J, with 13 bases between. In germline, CDR1 is MGHDK, CDR2 SYGVNS. The CDR3 spans 13 residues. CDR3 sequence reads: CASNPGGGTEAFF. CDR3 DNA sequence: TGTGCCAGCAACCCGGGGGGGGGCACTGAAGCTTTCTTT.

This clone appeared once. J is TRBJ1-2 and V is TRBV28; no clear D gene. Per the germline V gene, CDR1 is MDHEN and CDR2 is SYDVKM. The length of the CDR3 is 14 residues. The V gene lost 3 bases and the J gene lost 6 bases, with 14 bases spanning the gap. CDR3 residues: CASSFNSGFDGYTF. DNA of the CDR3: TGTGCCAGCAGTTTTAACAGTGGATTCGATGGCTACACCTTC.

CDR3 bases: TGTGCCAGCAGCAGGACAGAATACACTGAAGCTTTCTTT. It is translated as CASSRTEYTEAFF. This rearrangement joins TRBV7-8 to TRBJ1-1, with D possibly TRBD1 on 6 matching bases. Germline V gene data show CDR1 as SGHVS and CDR2 as FQNEAQ. Trimming took 5 bases from V and 3 from J, leaving 10 bases between them. The CDR3 has 13 residues.

The J gene is TRBJ1-1, the V gene TRBV7-9; a weak D match, TRBD1 (6 bases). Between the trimmed V and J ends, which lost 2 bases and 3 bases, there was a span of 7 bases. The germline V gene encodes CDR1 SEHNR and CDR2 FQNEAQ (reference sequence). The CDR3 loop spans 13 amino acids. The CDR3 bases are TGTGCCAGCAGCTTATCAGGGGACACTGAAGCTTTCTTT. It encodes CASSLSGDTEAFF.

The sample holds a few counts of this clone. The chain is built from TRBV5-8 and TRBJ1-2, with a tentative D call TRBD1 (5 bases). Germline CDR1 and CDR2: SGHTS and YDEGEE. The CDR3 is 15 residues long. V was clipped by 0 bases and J by 3 bases, with 12 bases between them. Here the CDR3 reads CASSLGRGAYYGYTF. CDR3 in DNA: TGTGCCAGCAGCTTGGGTAGGGGCGCGTACTATGGCTACACCTTC.

The rearrangement uses TRBV27 and TRBJ2-3; 11 bases align to TRBD2. CDR3 length: 17 residues. V was pared by 4 bases and J by 2 bases, with 8 bases of the junction left unmatched. Per the germline V gene, CDR1 is MNHEY and CDR2 is SMNVEV (reference sequence). The CDR3 DNA reads TGTGCCAGCAGTTCGACAGGGACTAGCGGAAACACAGATACGCAGTATTTT. It codes for CASSSTGTSGNTDTQYF.

The chain is built from TRBV7-9 and TRBJ2-1, with D perhaps matching TRBD2 (5 bases). CDR1 SEHNR and CDR2 FQNEAQ come from the germline V gene (reference sequence). V gave up 2 bases and J gave up 5 bases, with 16 bases separating them. The CDR3 contains 16 residues. CDR3 coding DNA: TGTGCCAGCAGCTTAATAGAGGGAGTAAATAACAATGAGCAGTTCTTC. It encodes CASSLIEGVNNNEQFF.

The rearrangement uses TRBV13 and TRBJ2-5; TRBD1 matches at 10 bases. The CDR3 extends over 14 amino acids. V shed 4 bases, J shed 3 bases, and the junction held 2 bases outside the gene matches. Germline V gene data show CDR1 as PRHDT and CDR2 as FYEKMQ (reference sequence). CDR3 DNA sequence: TGTGCCAGCAGCTCCGGGACAGGGGAAGAGACCCAGTACTTC. Protein product: CASSSGTGEETQYF. The full variable domain, rest sourced from reference TRBV13 and TRBJ2-5, is AAGVIQSPRHLIKEKRETATLKCYPIPRHDTVYWYQQGPGQDPQFLISFYEKMQSDKGSIPDRFSAQQFSDYHSELNMSSLELGDSALYFCASSSGTGEETQYFGPGTRLLVL.

As DNA, the CDR3 is TGTGCCAGTAGTTTCATCCGGGACAGGGGTAAAAATGAGCAGTTCTTC. It is translated as CASSFIRDRGKNEQFF. The chain joins TRBV19 to TRBJ2-1; 10 bases match TRBD1. The CDR3 extends over 16 amino acids. Germline CDR1 LNHDA, CDR2 SQIVND (reference sequence). The trim removed 5 bases at V and 7 bases at J, leaving 11 bases unmatched.

This clone occurred once. The rearrangement joins TRBV5-1 to TRBJ2-3; 10 positions match TRBD2. The CDR3 contains 15 residues. The germline CDR1 and CDR2 sequences are SGHRS and YFSETQ. Trimming cost V 3 bases and J 0 bases; bases outside gene matches: 1. CDR3 nucleotides: TGCGCCAGCAGCTGGACTAGCGGTAGCACAGATACGCAGTATTTT. Translation gives CASSWTSGSTDTQYF.

This chain joins TRBV27 and TRBJ2-1; possible D gene TRBD2, 5 bases. V was trimmed by 5 bases and J by 8 bases, leaving 10 bases between them. From germline, CDR1 is MNHEY and CDR2 SMNVEV (reference sequence). The CDR3 is 12 residues long. The CDR3 region has the DNA TGTGCCAGCAGTGGAGGCGTCGATGAGCAGTTCTTC. It codes for CASSGGVDEQFF.

The rearrangement uses TRBV10-2 and TRBJ2-7; 11 bases match TRBD1. V trimming: 6 bases; J trimming: 2 bases; junction bases outside the gene matches: 6. Germline V CDR1 and CDR2: WSHSY, SAAADI. The CDR3 totals 15 residues. The CDR3 DNA reads as TGCGCCAGCAGGGAAGGGACAGGGGGACCCTACGAGCAGTACTTC. This encodes CASREGTGGPYEQYF.

The V and J genes are TRBV7-2 and TRBJ2-3; 9 bases agree with TRBD1. This CDR3 spans 14 amino acids. CDR1 SGHTA and CDR2 FQGNSA come from the germline V gene. V lost 3 bases and J lost 4; bases outside the gene matches: 2. The CDR3 reads CASSFDRGADTQYF. The DNA of the CDR3 is TGTGCCAGCAGCTTCGACAGGGGGGCAGATACGCAGTATTTT.

V and J are TRBV7-8 and TRBJ2-3; D remains ambiguous. There are 14 residues in the CDR3. Trimming pared 5 bases from V and 3 bases from J, leaving 12 bases between. Germline V gene sequence: CDR1 SGHVS, CDR2 FQNEAQ. The CDR3 protein is CASSPLPSTDTQYF. The CDR3 bases are TGTGCCAGCAGCCCACTTCCTAGTACAGATACGCAGTATTTT.

The gene calls are TRBV18 and TRBJ2-6, with D possibly TRBD2 on 5 matching bases. The CDR3 runs 15 residues. The V end lost 3 bases, the J end lost 4 bases, and 10 bases lay between the germline ends. CDR1 and CDR2 (germline): KGHSH, LQKENI. The CDR3 protein is CASSPAGVGANVLTF. CDR3 sequence (DNA): TGTGCCAGCTCACCGGCCGGGGTCGGGGCCAACGTCCTGACTTTC.

The gene calls are TRBV9 and TRBJ1-1, with no clear D. Per germline, CDR1 SGDLS and CDR2 YYNGEE. CDR3 length: 14 residues. The germline V and J ends were trimmed by 0 bases and 5 bases, with 11 bases remaining between them. The CDR3 DNA follows: TGTGCCAGCAGCGTAGAGGGAGGGAAAACTGAAGCTTTCTTT. This sequence encodes CASSVEGGKTEAFF.

This sequence joins TRBV2 and TRBJ2-2, with 8 bases aligning to TRBD2. CDR1 is SNHLY, CDR2 FYNNEI, per germline. Trimming removed 8 bases from V and 7 bases from J; junction bases left unmatched: 6. The CDR3 runs to 13 residues. The CDR3 sequence: CASAAGGDGELFF. CDR3 DNA sequence: TGTGCCAGCGCCGCGGGGGGTGACGGGGAGCTGTTTTTT.

The rearrangement links TRBV20-1 to TRBJ1-2; 10 nucleotides line up with TRBD1. Germline CDR1 reads DFQATT; CDR2 reads SNEGSKA (reference sequence). This CDR3 is 14 amino acids long. J gave up 2 bases and V 3 bases, and 3 bases lay outside the gene matches. The CDR3 bases are TGCAGTGCTAGTGAGGACAGGGGGAACTATGGCTACACCTTC. It specifies CSASEDRGNYGYTF.

This chain links TRBV7-3 with TRBJ2-1; a possible D gene is TRBD2 (6 bases). Germline V gene sequence: CDR1 SGHTA, CDR2 FQGTGA. The CDR3 runs 18 residues. The V end lost 3 bases, the J end lost 4 bases, and 22 bases lay between the germline ends. The CDR3 nucleotides are TGTGCCAGCAGCTTCAAGGGACTTGGGAGCGGAACGTACAATGAGCAGTTCTTC. Protein product: CASSFKGLGSGTYNEQFF.

The chain couples TRBV27 to TRBJ2-1; D call uncertain. With 3 bases removed from V and 4 bases from J, the gap between germline ends came to 7 bases. Per germline, CDR1 MNHEY and CDR2 SMNVEV (reference sequence). The CDR3 is made up of 13 amino acids. The CDR3 DNA is TGTGCCAGCAGTTTCTCCTCTTACAATGAGCAGTTCTTC. It yields the protein CASSFSSYNEQFF.

Only one count was recorded for this clone. The J gene is TRBJ2-3, the V gene TRBV24-1; the D gene is possibly TRBD2 (6 bases). CDR3 length: 16 residues. V gave up 4 bases and J gave up 4 bases, with 17 bases separating them. Germline V gene data show CDR1 as KGHDR and CDR2 as SFDVKD. CDR3 sequence: CATSEPTGDSADTQYF. DNA for the CDR3: TGTGCCACCAGTGAACCTACGGGAGACTCCGCAGATACGCAGTATTTT.

The chain links TRBV6-4 to TRBJ2-1; D is unclear. Trimming stripped 3 bases from V and 6 bases from J, with 15 bases between. This CDR3 spans 15 amino acids. The germline V gene has CDR1 MRHNA and CDR2 SNTAGT. The CDR3 coding sequence is TGTGCCAGCAGTGAAAGTTCCGGGTTCGTCAATGAGCAGTTCTTC. Translation gives CASSESSGFVNEQFF.

The chain is built from TRBV7-2 and TRBJ2-2; 9 bases fit TRBD1. J gave up 3 bases and V 5 bases, and 1 base lay outside the gene matches. Germline V CDR1 and CDR2: SGHTA, FQGNSA. The CDR3 is 14 residues long. The CDR3 sequence is CASSGQGYTGELFF. The DNA for the CDR3 is TGTGCCAGCAGCGGACAGGGGTACACCGGGGAGCTGTTTTTT.